A single sample gave rise to the 26 T cell receptor beta chains below, sequenced in a study of shared clonotypes between healthy human individuals. The assay was immunoSEQ multiplex PCR, and TCRdb's table has in-frame clones only and misses some. The sample records roughly 450,000 clones, around 79% being singletons. The sequenced sample was PBMCs. The receptors originated from a woman in her 40s in good health. Some clones in this sample may be carry-over from other donors' samples.

The CDR3 sequence is CSATRGYEQYF. The CDR3 DNA reads as TGCAGTGCTACCAGGGGTTACGAGCAGTACTTC. V gene TRBV20-1 combines with J gene TRBJ2-7, with a possible D match to TRBD1 (6 bases). CDR3 length equals 11 residues. V was clipped by 4 bases and J by 4 bases, with 8 bases between them. Per the germline V gene, CDR1 is DFQATT and CDR2 is SNEGSKA (reference sequence).

The chain couples TRBV30 to TRBJ2-7; D not resolved. Trimming pared 2 bases from V and 2 bases from J, leaving 19 bases between. This CDR3 is 16 amino acids long. Germline CDR1 and CDR2: GTSNPN and SVGIG (reference sequence). The CDR3 bases are TGTGCCTGGAGTTCTCCGTTCGAAAGCCGCGCCTACGAGCAGTACTTC. Translation: CAWSSPFESRAYEQYF.

The chain recombines TRBV7-3 with TRBJ2-6; D is uncertain. The CDR3 is 16 amino acids. V lost 2 bases and J 0 bases, leaving 8 bases between the germline ends. Germline V gene lookup returns CDR1 SGHTA and CDR2 FQGTGA. CDR3 region: CASSLGRSSGANVLTF. In DNA form, the CDR3 reads TGTGCCAGCAGCTTAGGACGGAGCTCTGGGGCCAACGTCCTGACTTTC. Full variable domain (rest looked up from reference TRBV7-3 and TRBJ2-6): GAGVSQTPSNKVTEKGKYVELRCDPISGHTALYWYRQSLGQGPEFLIYFQGTGAADDSGLPNDRFFAVRPEGSVSTLKIQRTERGDSAVYLCASSLGRSSGANVLTFGAGSRLTVL.

The chain couples TRBV10-1 to TRBJ2-3; D is ambiguous. The CDR3 contains 15 residues. Germline loops: CDR1 WNHNN, CDR2 SYGVQD (reference sequence). V was cut by 4 bases and J by 2 bases, with 13 bases left in between. The CDR3 DNA sequence: TGCGCCAGCAGTGGAGCCCCGGGTCTCACAGATACGCAGTATTTT. As protein: CASSGAPGLTDTQYF.

The CDR3 DNA follows: TGTGCCAGCAGCGTGAGAGACGGGGAGCTGTTTTTT. This codes for CASSVRDGELFF. This chain connects TRBV9 to TRBJ2-2; unclear D gene. With 2 bases removed from V and 7 bases from J, the gap between germline ends came to 6 bases. The CDR3 is made up of 12 amino acids. The germline V gene has CDR1 SGDLS and CDR2 YYNGEE.

This sequence joins TRBV19 and TRBJ1-5; D is unresolved. The ends were cut back, 8 bases at V and 6 bases at J, with 14 bases in the middle. The CDR3 is made up of 13 amino acids. Germline CDR1 is LNHDA and CDR2 is SQIVND (reference sequence). CDR3: CASRGPIRQPQHF. The DNA of the CDR3 is TGTGCCAGTCGGGGTCCCATTCGTCAGCCCCAGCATTTT.

This chain connects TRBV18 to TRBJ2-7; TRBD2 matches at 7 bases. The CDR3 has 16 residues. The ends lost 0 bases at V and 0 bases at J; junction bases unmatched: 5. Per germline, CDR1 KGHSH and CDR2 LQKENI. The CDR3 sequence: CASSPPNGRNSYEQYF. CDR3 sequence (DNA): TGTGCCAGCTCACCACCAAACGGGAGGAACTCCTACGAGCAGTACTTC.

The chain combines TRBV21-1 with TRBJ1-5; the table's D gene call, TRBD1, was not cross checked with the DNA. TRBV21-1 is assigned pseudogene status. The CDR3 is made up of 13 amino acids. CDR3 DNA: TGTGCCAGGCAGGGTTTCAGCAATCAGCCCCAGCATTTT. Protein: CARQGFSNQPQHF.

This clone appeared a few times. The chain links TRBV15 to TRBJ1-2; TRBD1 might be the D (6 bases). This CDR3 comprises 15 residues. V was pared by 0 bases and J by 4 bases, with 12 bases between. Per the germline V gene, CDR1 is LNHNV and CDR2 is YYDKDF (reference sequence). CDR3 protein: CATSRDLDSPYGYTF. In DNA form, the CDR3 reads TGTGCCACCAGCAGAGACCTGGACAGTCCCTATGGCTACACCTTC.

This clone was seen a handful of times. The rearrangement links TRBV30 to TRBJ1-5; 8 nucleotides align to TRBD1. V was clipped by 3 bases and J by 6 bases; unmatched bases: 10. Germline loops: CDR1 GTSNPN, CDR2 SVGIG (reference sequence). This CDR3 comprises 15 residues. The CDR3 sequence: CAWSPLDRDIQPQHF. The CDR3 nucleotides are TGTGCCTGGAGCCCCTTGGACAGGGATATTCAGCCCCAGCATTTT.

This clone showed up just a few times. CDR3: CSVGGGPMNTEAFF. CDR3 DNA sequence: TGCAGCGTTGGCGGGGGGCCTATGAACACTGAAGCTTTCTTT. V and J are TRBV29-1 and TRBJ1-1, with D possibly matching TRBD1 (6 bases). Germline CDR1 SQVTM, CDR2 ANQGSEA. CDR3 length equals 14 residues. The germline V and J ends were trimmed by 4 bases and 0 bases, with 12 bases remaining between them. The full variable domain, with the rest looked up from reference TRBV29-1 and TRBJ1-1, is SAVISQKPSRDICQRGTSLTIQCQVDSQVTMMFWYRQQPGQSLTLIATANQGSEATYESGFVIDKFPISRPNLTFSTLTVSNMSPEDSSIYLCSVGGGPMNTEAFFGQGTRLTVV.

This clone has only a few counts. This sequence joins TRBV7-9 and TRBJ1-3; D gene uncertain. V lost 1 base and J lost 10, with 11 bases in between. The CDR3 loop spans 13 amino acids. Germline V gives CDR1 SEHNR, CDR2 FQNEAQ (reference sequence). This chain's CDR3 is CASSLGEAHTIYF. The DNA of the CDR3 is TGTGCCAGCAGCTTAGGAGAGGCACATACCATATATTTT.

The chain has TRBV11-2 and TRBJ2-1, with TRBD1 identical over 7 bases. The CDR3 is made up of 14 amino acids. Trimming at V came to 2 bases and at J to 8 bases, leaving 6 bases not matched to a gene. Per germline, CDR1 SGHAT and CDR2 FQNNGV. This chain's CDR3 is CASSLTPQGYEQFF. Written as DNA, the CDR3 is TGTGCCAGCAGCTTAACGCCACAGGGGTATGAGCAGTTCTTC. Looking up the rest from reference TRBV11-2 and TRBJ2-1 gives the full variable domain: EAGVAQSPRYKIIEKRQSVAFWCNPISGHATLYWYQQILGQGPKLLIQFQNNGVVDDSQLPKDRFSAERLKGVDSTLKIQPAKLEDSAVYLCASSLTPQGYEQFFGPGTRLTVL.

The rearrangement uses TRBV12-5 and TRBJ1-1, with D unclear. The ends were cut back, 2 bases at V and 2 bases at J, with 21 bases in the middle. In germline, CDR1 is LGHNT, CDR2 FRNRAP. CDR3 size: 18 residues. The DNA for the CDR3 is TGTGCTAGTGGTTTGACCTTATTCCCGGACGGATTTAACACTGAAGCTTTCTTT. As protein: CASGLTLFPDGFNTEAFF.

The gene calls are TRBV7-9 and TRBJ1-3; possibly TRBD1 for D (6 bases). The CDR3 has 15 amino acids. Germline V gene sequence: CDR1 SEHNR, CDR2 FQNEAQ (reference sequence). V lost 5 bases and J 16 bases, leaving 27 bases between the germline ends. The CDR3 spells CASSPPGGAPERFYF. CDR3 nucleotide sequence: TGTGCCAGCAGCCCCCCCGGGGGGGCTCCAGAACGGTTTTATTTT.

The genes are TRBV18 and TRBJ1-1, with TRBD1 as a possible D gene (6 bases). V was pared by 2 bases and J by 3 bases, with 13 bases between. Germline V gives CDR1 KGHSH, CDR2 LQKENI. The CDR3 totals 15 residues. The CDR3 nucleotides read TGTGCCAGCTCACCATCAGGGGCGATAGACACTGAAGCTTTCTTT. This translates into CASSPSGAIDTEAFF.

The chain joins TRBV19 to TRBJ2-1; D perhaps matches TRBD1 (6 bases). Germline V CDR1 and CDR2: LNHDA, SQIVND (reference sequence). V gave up 4 bases and J gave up 9 bases, with 13 bases separating them. CDR3 length equals 13 residues. The CDR3 DNA sequence: TGTGCCAGTAGTAGGGGGCAGGGACGTGAGCAGTTCTTC. Amino acid sequence: CASSRGQGREQFF.

This clone was counted between two and nine times. The V gene is TRBV6-1, the J gene TRBJ1-5; TRBD1 is a possible D gene (6 bases). Trimming left V 6 bases short and J 7 bases short, with 13 bases between. Germline CDR1 and CDR2: MNHNS and SASEGT. This CDR3 contains 13 residues. CDR3 coding DNA: TGTGCCAGCAGGCACAGGGTCGGGCAGCCCCAGCATTTT. It specifies CASRHRVGQPQHF.

The chain couples TRBV7-2 to TRBJ2-1; D perhaps matches TRBD1 (6 bases). The CDR3 loop spans 14 amino acids. In germline, CDR1 is SGHTA, CDR2 FQGNSA. The V and J ends lost 3 bases and 6 bases respectively, with 12 bases between them. The CDR3 spells CASSFAQGFNEQFF. DNA of the CDR3: TGTGCCAGCAGCTTTGCGCAGGGGTTCAATGAGCAGTTCTTC.

The chain couples TRBV5-1 to TRBJ2-1; 14 bases are a match to TRBD2. J gave up 9 bases and V 4 bases, and 6 bases lay outside the gene matches. The CDR3 is made up of 15 amino acids. CDR1 and CDR2 (germline): SGHRS, YFSETQ. The CDR3 DNA sequence: TGCGCCAGCAGCCCGACTAGCGGGAGGGCCTTTGAGCAGTTCTTC. The encoded protein is CASSPTSGRAFEQFF.

The rearrangement links TRBV5-1 to TRBJ2-2; maybe TRBD1 (6 bases). Trimming stripped 4 bases from V and 6 bases from J, with 13 bases between. Germline V gives CDR1 SGHRS, CDR2 YFSETQ. CDR3 size: 14 residues. The CDR3 is CASSNDRWPGELFF. The CDR3 coding sequence is TGCGCCAGCAGCAATGACAGGTGGCCCGGGGAGCTGTTTTTT.

Of note for this clone: A single base is all that separates this from a far larger clone, so a read error is likely. The missing conserved phenylalanine or tryptophan at the end of this CDR3 makes a read error likely. Because the CDR3's place on the DNA is in doubt, the DNA is left out and the CDR3 is given as listed by TCRdb. V usage is TRBV12-2 and J usage is TRBJ1-2. TRBV12-2 is noted as a pseudogene. The CDR3 region is 18 residues in length, termini included. The CDR3 is CASRLVLESGTANYGYTL.

Comment on this clone: This specimen includes other DNA sequences encoding the same CDR3. V usage is TRBV2 and J usage is TRBJ1-5; a possible D gene is TRBD1 (5 bases). This CDR3 is built from 14 residues. The germline V and J ends were trimmed by 3 bases and 0 bases, with 6 bases remaining between them. The germline V gene has CDR1 SNHLY and CDR2 FYNNEI. The CDR3 DNA reads as TGTGCCAGCAGTGAGGGGCGTAGCAATCAGCCCCAGCATTTT. Encoded protein: CASSEGRSNQPQHF.

This clone was detected many times. For the CDR3, the DNA is TGTGCCAGCAGCTTCGGGATGCGGGAAGATGAGCAGTTCTTC. Its protein product is CASSFGMREDEQFF. The chain joins TRBV7-9 to TRBJ2-1, with D possibly TRBD2 on 6 matching bases. Germline CDR1 SEHNR, CDR2 FQNEAQ (reference sequence). V was clipped by 3 bases and J by 8 bases, with 14 bases between them. The CDR3 covers 14 residues.

This clone was seen a handful of times. The chain has TRBV4-1 and TRBJ1-4; D perhaps matches TRBD1 (5 bases). The CDR3 spans 15 residues. Trimming shortened V by 1 base and J by 8 bases, and 14 bases separated the two germline ends. CDR1 is MGHRA and CDR2 is YSYEKL in the germline V gene. For the CDR3, the DNA is TGCGCCAGCAGCCAAGGGGGGACCCTGGGGGAAAAACTGTTTTTT. This encodes CASSQGGTLGEKLFF.

This clone appeared a few times. The chain combines TRBV5-1 with TRBJ2-7, with 9 bases aligning to TRBD1. The CDR3 is 16 residues long. The ends lost 3 bases at V and 1 base at J; junction bases unmatched: 8. CDR1 is SGHRS, CDR2 YFSETQ, per germline. The CDR3 region has the DNA TGCGCCAGCAGCTCAGGACAGGGGAGGGGTTCCTACGAGCAGTACTTC. Its protein product is CASSSGQGRGSYEQYF. Variable domain in full (rest from reference TRBV5-1 and TRBJ2-7): KAGVTQTPRYLIKTRGQQVTLSCSPISGHRSVSWYQQTPGQGLQFLFEYFSETQRNKGNFPGRFSGRQFSNSRSEMNVSTLELGDSALYLCASSSGQGRGSYEQYFGPGTRLTVT.